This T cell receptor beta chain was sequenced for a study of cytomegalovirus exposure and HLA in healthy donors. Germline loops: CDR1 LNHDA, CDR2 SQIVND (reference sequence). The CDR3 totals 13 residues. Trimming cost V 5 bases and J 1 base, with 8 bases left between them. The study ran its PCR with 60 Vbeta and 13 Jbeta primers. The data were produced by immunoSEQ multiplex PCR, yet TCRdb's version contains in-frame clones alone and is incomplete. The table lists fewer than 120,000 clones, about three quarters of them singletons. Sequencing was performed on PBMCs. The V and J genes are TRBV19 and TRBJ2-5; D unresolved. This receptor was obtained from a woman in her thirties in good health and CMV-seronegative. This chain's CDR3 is CASSPEIQETQYF. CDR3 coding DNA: TGTGCCAGTAGTCCCGAGATCCAAGAGACCCAGTACTTC. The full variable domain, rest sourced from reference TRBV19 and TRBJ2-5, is DGGITQSPKYLFRKEGQNVTLSCEQNLNHDAMYWYRQDPGQGLRLIYYSQIVNDFQKGDIAEGYSVSREKKESFPLTVTSAQKNPTAFYLCASSPEIQETQYFGPGTRLLVL.